The 20 T cell receptor beta chains presented below share a single source sample, sequenced in a study of blood T cell repertoires in COVID-19. The table came from immunoSEQ multiplex PCR; TCRdb's copy has only in-frame clones and leaves some out. The data contain about 490,000 clones, roughly 85% of them seen just once; the ten biggest clones take up approximately 3.4%. Sequencing was carried out using peripheral blood. The receptors here all came from a human donor in a cohort sampled during active COVID-19.

This clone was counted between two and nine times. The J gene is TRBJ1-4, the V gene TRBV19, with D unresolved. The V gene's germline CDR1 is LNHDA and CDR2 SQIVND (reference sequence). V was pared by 4 bases and J by 7 bases, with 13 bases between. The CDR3 extends over 14 amino acids. CDR3 amino acids: CASSTREVGEKLFF. CDR3 DNA: TGTGCCAGTAGTACCCGGGAAGTCGGTGAAAAACTGTTTTTT.

This chain links TRBV9 with TRBJ2-3; 9 bases are a match to TRBD2. V shed 2 bases, J shed 3 bases, and the junction held 4 bases outside the gene matches. Germline V lookup: CDR1 SGDLS, CDR2 YYNGEE. The CDR3 consists of 15 residues. DNA of the CDR3: TGTGCCAGCAGCGTGATTAGCGGGAGTACAGATACGCAGTATTTT. Translating gives CASSVISGSTDTQYF.

The chain carries TRBV7-8 and TRBJ2-3, with no clear D. The germline gives CDR1 SGHVS, CDR2 FQNEAQ. The CDR3 contains 14 residues. Trimming stripped 5 bases from V and 4 bases from J, with 13 bases between. As DNA, the CDR3 is TGTGCCAGCAGCCCCCGCGCGGTCGCAGATACGCAGTATTTT. Amino acid sequence: CASSPRAVADTQYF. Variable domain in full (rest from reference TRBV7-8 and TRBJ2-3): GAGVSQSPRYKVAKRGQDVALRCDPISGHVSLFWYQQALGQGPEFLTYFQNEAQLDKSGLPSDRFFAERPEGSVSTLKIQRTQQEDSAVYLCASSPRAVADTQYFGPGTRLTVL.

The chain employs TRBV2 and TRBJ2-5; D is perhaps TRBD1 (6 bases). This CDR3 has 13 residues. Germline CDR1 reads SNHLY; CDR2 reads FYNNEI. V lost 5 bases and J 2 bases, leaving 9 bases between the germline ends. CDR3 protein: CASSPDSQETQYF. DNA for the CDR3: TGTGCCAGCAGTCCGGACAGTCAAGAGACCCAGTACTTC.

The chain has TRBV7-8 and TRBJ1-4; D is perhaps TRBD1 (6 bases). Germline V CDR1 and CDR2: SGHVS, FQNEAQ. The V and J ends lost 1 base and 5 bases respectively, with 8 bases between them. CDR3 length equals 14 residues. The CDR3 nucleotides are TGTGCCAGCAGCTTAGGGACAGCCAATGAAAAACTGTTTTTT. It yields the protein CASSLGTANEKLFF.

The chain couples TRBV9 to TRBJ2-7, with 11 bases that match TRBD2. Per the germline V gene, CDR1 is SGDLS and CDR2 is YYNGEE. V lost 3 bases to trimming and J lost 8 bases; unmatched junction nucleotides: 10. CDR3 size: 15 residues. CDR3: CASSDSGRGPTQQYF. CDR3 DNA sequence: TGTGCCAGCAGCGATAGCGGGAGGGGCCCAACCCAGCAGTACTTC.

This clone has more than one count but fewer than ten. V usage is TRBV19 and J usage is TRBJ2-6; TRBD2 matches 13 bases. This CDR3 is built from 19 residues. Per the germline V gene, CDR1 is LNHDA and CDR2 is SQIVND (reference sequence). With 2 bases clipped from V and 4 bases from J, the junction kept 8 bases outside the gene matches. The CDR3 DNA reads as TGTGCCAGTAGTATACCACCGGGACTAGCGGGATCCGGGGCCAACGTCCTGACTTTC. It yields the protein CASSIPPGLAGSGANVLTF.

V is TRBV3-1 (or the pseudogene TRBV3-2) and J is TRBJ1-5; D remains ambiguous. CDR1 is LGHDT and CDR2 is YNNKEL in the germline V gene (reference sequence). Deletions cut 2 bases from V and 3 bases from J, with 11 bases between. The CDR3 sequence is 15 residues long. The CDR3 loop is CASSQSPQNNQPQHF. As DNA, the CDR3 is TGTGCCAGCAGCCAATCCCCCCAGAACAATCAGCCCCAGCATTTT.

The J gene is TRBJ2-7, the V gene TRBV5-4, with 14 bases fitting TRBD2. The CDR3 loop spans 15 amino acids. The junction had 5 bases not matched to a gene; V was cut back by 3 bases and J by 6 bases. Looked up from germline, CDR1 is SGHNT and CDR2 is YYREEE (reference sequence). CDR3 protein: CASSSRLAGGPEQYF. As DNA, the CDR3 is TGTGCCAGCAGCTCGAGACTAGCGGGAGGGCCCGAGCAGTACTTC.

Note on this clone: Within the sample, other DNA sequences also encode this same CDR3. The gene calls are TRBV19 and TRBJ2-3, with TRBD2 matching over 10 bases. V gave up 3 bases and J gave up 3 bases; unmatched junction bases: 3. Germline loops: CDR1 LNHDA, CDR2 SQIVND (reference sequence). CDR3 length equals 15 residues. DNA of the CDR3: TGTGCCAGTAGTATCCCTAGCGGGAGTACAGATACGCAGTATTTT. Its protein is CASSIPSGSTDTQYF.

This sequence joins TRBV28 and TRBJ2-7, with 9 nucleotides matching TRBD2. The CDR3 has 15 residues. With V trimmed by 6 bases and J by 2 bases, 8 bases remained unmatched. The germline V gene has CDR1 MDHEN and CDR2 SYDVKM. CDR3 bases: TGTGCCAGCAGCTCCTATAGCGGGGGCGCCTACGAGCAGTACTTC. Protein: CASSSYSGGAYEQYF.

V is TRBV7-2 and J is TRBJ2-3; 7 nucleotides line up with TRBD2. V lost 5 bases to trimming and J lost 0 bases; unmatched junction nucleotides: 8. Germline CDR1 is SGHTA and CDR2 is FQGNSA. The CDR3 extends over 16 amino acids. As DNA, the CDR3 is TGTGCCAGCAGCAAGAACCTAGCGGTTAGCACAGATACGCAGTATTTT. As protein: CASSKNLAVSTDTQYF.

This chain connects TRBV12-3 or TRBV12-4 to TRBJ1-2; 9 bases match TRBD1. The CDR3 runs to 12 residues. V lost 7 bases to trimming and J lost 8 bases; unmatched junction nucleotides: 5. Written as DNA, the CDR3 is TGTGCCAGCAATATACAGGGGGCAGGCTACACCTTC. Translation: CASNIQGAGYTF.

The V gene is TRBV6-5, the J gene TRBJ2-7; D gene ambiguous. V lost 4 bases and J 1 base, leaving 5 bases between the germline ends. Germline assignment: CDR1 MNHEY and CDR2 SVGAGI. CDR3 length equals 12 residues. The CDR3 loop reads CASSSGSYEQYF. CDR3 bases: TGTGCCAGCAGTTCCGGTTCCTACGAGCAGTACTTC.

This CDR3 reads CASSFGQGRGYEQYF. The CDR3, as DNA: TGTGCCAGCAGTTTCGGACAGGGGAGGGGCTACGAGCAGTACTTC. The chain combines TRBV6-2 or TRBV6-3 with TRBJ2-7; 9 bases align to TRBD1. Germline assignment: CDR1 MNHEY and CDR2 SVGEGT. The CDR3 extends over 15 amino acids. The V and J ends lost 4 bases and 3 bases, in that order; junction bases with no gene match: 7.

The CDR3: CASSQIASPETQYF. The CDR3 DNA is TGTGCCAGCAGCCAAATCGCAAGCCCAGAGACCCAGTACTTC. This chain links TRBV3-1 (or the pseudogene TRBV3-2) with TRBJ2-5; no definite D call. Germline-derived CDR1 and CDR2 are LGHDT and YNNKEL (reference sequence). The CDR3 sequence is 14 residues long. V shed 2 bases and J shed 4 bases, with 11 bases lying between them.

CDR3 amino acids: CASSKTTGSGTEAFF. DNA of the CDR3: TGTGCCAGCAGTAAGACGACAGGGAGCGGCACTGAAGCTTTCTTT. The V gene is TRBV2, the J gene TRBJ1-1; 7 bases are shared with TRBD1. Losses at the gene ends were 5 bases for V and 4 bases for J; bases not matched to a gene: 10. The CDR3 covers 15 residues. The germline gives CDR1 SNHLY, CDR2 FYNNEI.

DNA for the CDR3: TGTGCCAGCAAGCGGGAGGAGGCGCAGTATTTT. It yields the protein CASKREEAQYF. This chain joins TRBV2 and TRBJ2-3; 9 bases line up with TRBD2. Trimming removed 7 bases from V and 10 bases from J; junction bases left unmatched: 3. CDR3 size: 11 residues. In germline, CDR1 is SNHLY, CDR2 FYNNEI. The full variable domain, its missing parts supplied by reference TRBV2 and TRBJ2-3, is EPEVTQTPSHQVTQMGQEVILRCVPISNHLYFYWYRQILGQKVEFLVSFYNNEISEKSEIFDDQFSVERPDGSNFTLKIRSTKLEDSAMYFCASKREEAQYFGPGTRLTVL.

CDR3 nucleotides: TGTGCCAGCAGTGCCCCCCTAGCGGGAGCTTACGAGCAGTACTTC. It codes for CASSAPLAGAYEQYF. V and J are TRBV6-2 or TRBV6-3 and TRBJ2-7; 10 bases map to TRBD2. Losses at the gene ends were 5 bases for V and 4 bases for J; bases not matched to a gene: 8. The length of the CDR3 is 15 residues. Germline CDR1 reads MNHEY; CDR2 reads SVGEGT.

The sample holds a few counts of this clone. The chain carries TRBV7-2 and TRBJ2-3, with 12 nucleotides matching TRBD2. Germline assignment: CDR1 SGHTA and CDR2 FQGNSA. V trimming: 5 bases; J trimming: 6 bases; junction bases outside the gene matches: 9. CDR3 length: 16 residues. The CDR3 region is CASSVRLAGATDTQYF. The CDR3 DNA is TGTGCCAGCAGCGTCAGACTAGCGGGAGCAACTGATACGCAGTATTTT.